This T cell receptor beta chain was profiled in a study of blood T cell repertoires in COVID-19. Assay used: immunoSEQ multiplex PCR; TCRdb lists only in-frame clones, some missing. This table has some 150,000 clones, roughly 90% appearing once. V lost 0 bases to trimming and J lost 0 bases, with 9 bases between them. CDR3 length: 15 amino acids. Germline V gives CDR1 SGHRS, CDR2 YFSETQ. This chain connects TRBV5-1 to TRBJ1-2; D gene uncertain. Sequencing used PBMCs or T cells enriched from blood (not recorded which). The origin of this receptor is a young woman with acute COVID-19. The CDR3 reads CASSLGLEANYGYTF. Written as DNA, the CDR3 is TGCGCCAGCAGCTTGGGACTGGAAGCTAACTATGGCTACACCTTC.